This T cell receptor beta chain was sequenced in a study of Ad26.COV2.S vaccination and SARS-CoV-2 variants. Study findings and constraints: Non-spike TCR breadth showed similarity between vaccine and placebo recipients. Vaccinees showed greater spike-specific TCR breadth than placebo recipients. Reports say spike-specific CD8+ and CD4+ T cell responses covered substantial breadth after vaccination.

On this clone itself: The antigen remains unidentified.

The CDR3 contains 17 residues. V lost 2 bases and J lost 2; bases outside the gene matches: 11. Per germline, CDR1 SGHVS and CDR2 FNYEAQ. The method was immunoSEQ multiplex PCR; TCRdb's version includes in-frame clones alone and lacks a portion of them. The sample has about 350,000 clones, about 92% seen once. The rearrangement uses TRBV7-6 and TRBJ2-5; 7 nucleotides agree with TRBD1. This sample comprised peripheral blood, obtained after recovery from COVID-19. The clonotype comes from a human donor who had recovered from COVID-19. The CDR3 is CASSLLTGQIIQETQYF. The CDR3, as DNA: TGTGCCAGCAGCTTACTCACGGGACAGATAATACAAGAGACCCAGTACTTC. The whole variable domain, remainder taken from reference TRBV7-6 and TRBJ2-5, is GAGVSQSPRYKVTKRGQDVALRCDPISGHVSLYWYRQALGQGPEFLTYFNYEAQQDKSGLPNDRFSAERPEGSISTLTIQRTEQRDSAMYRCASSLLTGQIIQETQYFGPGTRLLVL.